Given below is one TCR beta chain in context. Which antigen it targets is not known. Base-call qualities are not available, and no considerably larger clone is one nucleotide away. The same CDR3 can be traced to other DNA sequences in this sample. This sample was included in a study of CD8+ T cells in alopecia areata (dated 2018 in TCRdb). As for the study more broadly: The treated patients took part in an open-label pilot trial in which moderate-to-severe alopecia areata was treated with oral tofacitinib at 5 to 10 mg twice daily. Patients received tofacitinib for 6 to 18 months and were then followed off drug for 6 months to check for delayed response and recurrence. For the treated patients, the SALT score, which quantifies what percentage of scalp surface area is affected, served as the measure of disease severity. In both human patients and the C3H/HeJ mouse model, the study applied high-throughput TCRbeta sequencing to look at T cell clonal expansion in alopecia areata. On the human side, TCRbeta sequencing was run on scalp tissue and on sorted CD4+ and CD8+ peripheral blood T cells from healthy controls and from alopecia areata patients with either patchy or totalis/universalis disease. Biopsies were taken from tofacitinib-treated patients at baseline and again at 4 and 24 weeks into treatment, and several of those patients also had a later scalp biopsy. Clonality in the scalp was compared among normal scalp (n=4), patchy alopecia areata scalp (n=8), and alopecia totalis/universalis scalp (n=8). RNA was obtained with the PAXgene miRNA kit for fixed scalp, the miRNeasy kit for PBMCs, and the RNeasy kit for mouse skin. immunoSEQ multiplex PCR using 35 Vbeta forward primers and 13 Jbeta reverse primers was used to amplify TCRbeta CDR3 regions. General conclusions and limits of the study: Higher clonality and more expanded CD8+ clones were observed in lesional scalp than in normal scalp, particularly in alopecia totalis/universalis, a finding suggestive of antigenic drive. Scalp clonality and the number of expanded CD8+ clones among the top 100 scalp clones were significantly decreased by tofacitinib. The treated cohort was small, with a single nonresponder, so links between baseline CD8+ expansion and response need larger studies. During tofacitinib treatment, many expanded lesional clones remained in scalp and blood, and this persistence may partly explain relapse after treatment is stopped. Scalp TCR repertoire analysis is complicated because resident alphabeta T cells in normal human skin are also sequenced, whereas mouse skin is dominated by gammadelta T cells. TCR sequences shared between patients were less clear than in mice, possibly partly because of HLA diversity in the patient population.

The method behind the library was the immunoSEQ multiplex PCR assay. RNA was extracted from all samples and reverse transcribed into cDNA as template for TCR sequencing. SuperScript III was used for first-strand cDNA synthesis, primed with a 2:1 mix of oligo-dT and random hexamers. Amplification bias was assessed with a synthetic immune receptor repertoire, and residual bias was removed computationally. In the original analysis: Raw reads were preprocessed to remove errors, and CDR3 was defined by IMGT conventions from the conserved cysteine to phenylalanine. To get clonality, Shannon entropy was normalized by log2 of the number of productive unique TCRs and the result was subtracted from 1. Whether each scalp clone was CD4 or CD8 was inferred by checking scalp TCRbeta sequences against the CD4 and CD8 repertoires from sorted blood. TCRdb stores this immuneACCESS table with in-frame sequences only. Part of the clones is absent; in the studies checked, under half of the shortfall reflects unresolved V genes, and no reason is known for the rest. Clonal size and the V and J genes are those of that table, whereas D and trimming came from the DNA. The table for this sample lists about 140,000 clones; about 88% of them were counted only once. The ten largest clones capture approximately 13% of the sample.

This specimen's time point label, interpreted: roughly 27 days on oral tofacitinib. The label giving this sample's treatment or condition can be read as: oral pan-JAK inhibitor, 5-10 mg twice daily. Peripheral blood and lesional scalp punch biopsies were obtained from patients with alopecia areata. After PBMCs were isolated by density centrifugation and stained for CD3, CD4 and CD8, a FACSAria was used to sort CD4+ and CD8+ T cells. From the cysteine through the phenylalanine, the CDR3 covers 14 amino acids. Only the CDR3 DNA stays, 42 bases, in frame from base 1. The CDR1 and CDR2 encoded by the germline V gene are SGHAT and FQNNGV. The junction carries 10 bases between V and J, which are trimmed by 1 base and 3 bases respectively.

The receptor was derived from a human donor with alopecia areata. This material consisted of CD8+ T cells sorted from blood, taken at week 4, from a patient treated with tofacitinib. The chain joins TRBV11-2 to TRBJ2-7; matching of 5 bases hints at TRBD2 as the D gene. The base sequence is TGTGCCAGCAGCTTAGGCACGGGGAACTACGAGCAGTACTTC. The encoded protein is CASSLGTGNYEQYF.